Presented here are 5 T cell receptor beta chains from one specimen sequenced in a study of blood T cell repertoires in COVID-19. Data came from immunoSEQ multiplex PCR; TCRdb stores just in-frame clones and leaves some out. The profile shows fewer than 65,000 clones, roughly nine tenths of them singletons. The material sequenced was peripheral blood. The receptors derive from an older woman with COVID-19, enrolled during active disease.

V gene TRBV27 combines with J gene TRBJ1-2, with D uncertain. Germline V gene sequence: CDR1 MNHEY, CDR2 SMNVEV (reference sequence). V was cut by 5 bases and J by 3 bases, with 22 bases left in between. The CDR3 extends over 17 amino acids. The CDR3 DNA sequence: TGTGCCAGCAGTACTAGAACCGGGCCAAGTCAGTACTATGGCTACACCTTC. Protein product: CASSTRTGPSQYYGYTF.

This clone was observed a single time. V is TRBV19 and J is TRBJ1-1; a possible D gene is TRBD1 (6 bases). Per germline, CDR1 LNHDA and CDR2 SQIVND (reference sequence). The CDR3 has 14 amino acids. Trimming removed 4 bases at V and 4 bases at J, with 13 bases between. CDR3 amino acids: CASSSWQGSTEAFF. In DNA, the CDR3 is TGTGCCAGTAGTAGCTGGCAGGGGAGCACTGAAGCTTTCTTT.

CDR3 residues: CASSQGVPGALDSPLHF. The CDR3 nucleotides read TGTGCCAGCAGCCAAGGGGTCCCAGGGGCCCTTGATTCACCCCTCCACTTT. This chain connects TRBV7-2 to TRBJ1-6; tentative D call: TRBD1 (6 bases). The V gene lost 5 bases and the J gene lost 8 bases, with 22 bases spanning the gap. Germline-derived CDR1 and CDR2 are SGHTA and FQGNSA. This CDR3 contains 17 residues.

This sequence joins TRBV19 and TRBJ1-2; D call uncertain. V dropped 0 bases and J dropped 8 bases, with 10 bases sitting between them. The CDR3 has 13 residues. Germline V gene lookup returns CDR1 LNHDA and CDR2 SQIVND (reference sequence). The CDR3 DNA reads TGTGCCAGTAGTATAGAGCTAGCGTACGGCTACACCTTC. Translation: CASSIELAYGYTF.

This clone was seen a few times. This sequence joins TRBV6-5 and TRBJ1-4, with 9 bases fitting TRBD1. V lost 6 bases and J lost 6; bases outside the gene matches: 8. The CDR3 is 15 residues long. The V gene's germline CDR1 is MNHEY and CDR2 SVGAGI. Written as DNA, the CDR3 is TGTGCCAGCAGGATCCGGGGACAGGGTGATGAAAAACTGTTTTTT. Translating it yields CASRIRGQGDEKLFF.